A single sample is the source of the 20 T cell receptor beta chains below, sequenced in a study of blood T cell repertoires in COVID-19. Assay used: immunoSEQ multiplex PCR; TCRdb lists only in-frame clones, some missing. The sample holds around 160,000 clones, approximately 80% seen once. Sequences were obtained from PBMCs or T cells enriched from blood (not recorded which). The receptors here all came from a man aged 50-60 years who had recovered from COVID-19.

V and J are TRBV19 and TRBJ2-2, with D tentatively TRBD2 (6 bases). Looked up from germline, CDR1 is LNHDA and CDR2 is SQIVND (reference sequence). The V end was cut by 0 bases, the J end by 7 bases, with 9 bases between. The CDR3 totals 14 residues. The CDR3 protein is CASSIDGTRGELFF. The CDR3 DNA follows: TGTGCCAGTAGTATAGATGGGACTCGCGGGGAGCTGTTTTTT.

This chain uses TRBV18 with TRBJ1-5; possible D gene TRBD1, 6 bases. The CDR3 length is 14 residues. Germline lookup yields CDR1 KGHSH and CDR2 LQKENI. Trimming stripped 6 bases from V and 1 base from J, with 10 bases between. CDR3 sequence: CASSRGQSNQPQHF. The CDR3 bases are TGTGCCAGCTCCCGCGGACAGAGCAATCAGCCCCAGCATTTT.

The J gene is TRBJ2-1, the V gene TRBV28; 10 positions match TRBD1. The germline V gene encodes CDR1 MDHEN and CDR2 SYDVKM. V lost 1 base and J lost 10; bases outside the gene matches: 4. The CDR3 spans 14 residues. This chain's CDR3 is CASSLSRTGGEQFF. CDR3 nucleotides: TGTGCCAGCAGTTTATCACGGACAGGGGGAGAGCAGTTCTTC. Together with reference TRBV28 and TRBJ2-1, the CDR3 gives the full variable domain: DVKVTQSSRYLVKRTGEKVFLECVQDMDHENMFWYRQDPGLGLRLIYFSYDVKMKEKGDIPEGYSVSREKKERFSLILESASTNQTSMYLCASSLSRTGGEQFFGPGTRLTVL.

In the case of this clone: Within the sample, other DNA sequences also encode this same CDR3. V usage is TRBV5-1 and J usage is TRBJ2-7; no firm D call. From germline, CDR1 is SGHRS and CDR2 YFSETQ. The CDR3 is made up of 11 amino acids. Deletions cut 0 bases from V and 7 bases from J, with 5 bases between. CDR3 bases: TGCGCCAGCAGCTTGGCAGGAGAGCAGTACTTC. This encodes CASSLAGEQYF. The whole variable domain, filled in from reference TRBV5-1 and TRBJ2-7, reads KAGVTQTPRYLIKTRGQQVTLSCSPISGHRSVSWYQQTPGQGLQFLFEYFSETQRNKGNFPGRFSGRQFSNSRSEMNVSTLELGDSALYLCASSLAGEQYFGPGTRLTVT.

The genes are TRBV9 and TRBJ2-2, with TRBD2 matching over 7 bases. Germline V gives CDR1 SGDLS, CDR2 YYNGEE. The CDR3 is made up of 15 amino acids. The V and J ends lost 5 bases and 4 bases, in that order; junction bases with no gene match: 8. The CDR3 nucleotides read TGTGCCAGCAGTCCCGGGACTACACCCACCGGGGAGCTGTTTTTT. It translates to CASSPGTTPTGELFF.

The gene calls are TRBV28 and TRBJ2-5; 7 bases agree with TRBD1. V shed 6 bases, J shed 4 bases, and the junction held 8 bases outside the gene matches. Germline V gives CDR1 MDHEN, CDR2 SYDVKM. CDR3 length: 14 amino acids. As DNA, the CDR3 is TGTGCCAGCAGGACACAGGGGCCCTTAGAGACCCAGTACTTC. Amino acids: CASRTQGPLETQYF.

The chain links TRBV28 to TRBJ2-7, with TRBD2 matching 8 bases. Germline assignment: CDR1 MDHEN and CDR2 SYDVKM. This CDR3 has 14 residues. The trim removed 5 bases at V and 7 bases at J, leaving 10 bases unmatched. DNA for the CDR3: TGTGCCAGCAGTACTCGTCAGGGACTAGTTGAGCAGTACTTC. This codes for CASSTRQGLVEQYF.

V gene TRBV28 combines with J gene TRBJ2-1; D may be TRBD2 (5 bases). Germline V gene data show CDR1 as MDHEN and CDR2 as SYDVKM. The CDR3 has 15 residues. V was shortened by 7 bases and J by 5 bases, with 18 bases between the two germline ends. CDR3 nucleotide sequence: TGTGCCAGCACCCTCCCGGGTTGGCGGGACAATGAGCAGTTCTTC. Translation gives CASTLPGWRDNEQFF.

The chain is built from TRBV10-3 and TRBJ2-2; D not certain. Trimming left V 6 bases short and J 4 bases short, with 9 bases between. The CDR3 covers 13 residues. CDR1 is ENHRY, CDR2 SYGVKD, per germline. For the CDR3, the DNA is TGTGCCATCAGGAGCCAGGTCACCGGGGAGCTGTTTTTT. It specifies CAIRSQVTGELFF.

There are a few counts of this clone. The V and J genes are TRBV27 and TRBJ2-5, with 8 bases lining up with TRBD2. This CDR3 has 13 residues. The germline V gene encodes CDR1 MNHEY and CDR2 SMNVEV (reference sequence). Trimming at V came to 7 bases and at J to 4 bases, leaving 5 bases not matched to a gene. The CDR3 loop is CASTPTSGETQYF. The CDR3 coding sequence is TGTGCCAGCACTCCTACTAGCGGAGAGACCCAGTACTTC.

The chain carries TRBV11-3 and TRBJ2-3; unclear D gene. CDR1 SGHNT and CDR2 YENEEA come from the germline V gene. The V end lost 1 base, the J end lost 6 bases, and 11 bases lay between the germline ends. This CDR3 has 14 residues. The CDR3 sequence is CASSLGASSDTQYF. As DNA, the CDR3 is TGTGCCAGCAGCTTAGGAGCTAGTTCGGATACGCAGTATTTT.

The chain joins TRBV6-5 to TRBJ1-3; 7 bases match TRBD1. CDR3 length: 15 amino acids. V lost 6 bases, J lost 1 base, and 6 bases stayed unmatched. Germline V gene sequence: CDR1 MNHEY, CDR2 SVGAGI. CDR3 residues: CASREGQLSGNTIYF. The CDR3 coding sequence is TGTGCCAGCAGGGAGGGACAGCTATCTGGAAACACCATATATTTT.

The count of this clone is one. CDR3 sequence reads: CASSPATGVNTEAFF. The CDR3 DNA reads TGTGCCAGCAGTCCCGCAACAGGGGTGAACACTGAAGCTTTCTTT. This rearrangement joins TRBV28 to TRBJ1-1, with 7 bases lining up with TRBD1. CDR3 size: 15 residues. Germline V CDR1 and CDR2: MDHEN, SYDVKM. Germline trimming cut 5 bases from V and 0 bases from J; bases unmatched to any gene: 6.

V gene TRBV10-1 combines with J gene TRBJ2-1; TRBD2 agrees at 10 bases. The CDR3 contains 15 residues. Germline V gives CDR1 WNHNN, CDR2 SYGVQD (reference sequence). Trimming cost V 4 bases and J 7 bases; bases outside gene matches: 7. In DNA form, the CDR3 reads TGCGCCAGCAGTGGTCTAGCGGGAGACCGGAATGAGCAGTTCTTC. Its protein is CASSGLAGDRNEQFF.

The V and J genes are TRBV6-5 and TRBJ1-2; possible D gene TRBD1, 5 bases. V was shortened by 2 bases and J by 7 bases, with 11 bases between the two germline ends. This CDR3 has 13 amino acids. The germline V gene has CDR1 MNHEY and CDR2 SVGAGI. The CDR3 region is CASSYAAGLGYTF. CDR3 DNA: TGTGCCAGCAGTTACGCGGCGGGGCTTGGCTACACCTTC.

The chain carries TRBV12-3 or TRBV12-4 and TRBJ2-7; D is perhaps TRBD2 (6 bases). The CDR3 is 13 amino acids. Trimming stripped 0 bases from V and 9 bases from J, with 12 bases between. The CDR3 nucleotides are TGTGCCAGCAGTTTAGCGCTTCAGGAGGGGCAGTACTTC. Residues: CASSLALQEGQYF.

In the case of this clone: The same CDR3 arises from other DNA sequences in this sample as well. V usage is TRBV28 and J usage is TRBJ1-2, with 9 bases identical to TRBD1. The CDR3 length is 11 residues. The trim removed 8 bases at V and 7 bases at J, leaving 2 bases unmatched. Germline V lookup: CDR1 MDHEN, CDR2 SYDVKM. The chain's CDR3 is CASRTGAGYTF. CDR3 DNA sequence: TGTGCCAGCCGGACAGGGGCTGGCTACACCTTC.

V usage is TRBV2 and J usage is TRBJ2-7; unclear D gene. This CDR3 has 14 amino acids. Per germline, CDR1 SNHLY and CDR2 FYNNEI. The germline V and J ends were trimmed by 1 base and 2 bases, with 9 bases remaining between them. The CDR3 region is CASSEGLTPYEQYF. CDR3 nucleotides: TGTGCCAGCAGTGAAGGTCTAACCCCCTACGAGCAGTACTTC.

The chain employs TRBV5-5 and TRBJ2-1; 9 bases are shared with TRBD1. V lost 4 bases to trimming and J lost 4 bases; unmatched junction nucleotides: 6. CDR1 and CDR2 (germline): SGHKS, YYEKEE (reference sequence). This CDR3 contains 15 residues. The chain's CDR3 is CASSIDRGKYNEQFF. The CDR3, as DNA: TGTGCCAGCAGCATAGACAGGGGGAAGTACAATGAGCAGTTCTTC.

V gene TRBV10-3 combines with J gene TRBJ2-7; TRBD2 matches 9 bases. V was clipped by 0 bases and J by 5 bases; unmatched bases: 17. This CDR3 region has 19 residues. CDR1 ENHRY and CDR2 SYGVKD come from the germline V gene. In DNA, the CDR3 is TGTGCCATCAGTGAGTCTCTGAGGCGGGGGGGAAAAAAACCCCACGAGCAGTACTTC. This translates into CAISESLRRGGKKPHEQYF.